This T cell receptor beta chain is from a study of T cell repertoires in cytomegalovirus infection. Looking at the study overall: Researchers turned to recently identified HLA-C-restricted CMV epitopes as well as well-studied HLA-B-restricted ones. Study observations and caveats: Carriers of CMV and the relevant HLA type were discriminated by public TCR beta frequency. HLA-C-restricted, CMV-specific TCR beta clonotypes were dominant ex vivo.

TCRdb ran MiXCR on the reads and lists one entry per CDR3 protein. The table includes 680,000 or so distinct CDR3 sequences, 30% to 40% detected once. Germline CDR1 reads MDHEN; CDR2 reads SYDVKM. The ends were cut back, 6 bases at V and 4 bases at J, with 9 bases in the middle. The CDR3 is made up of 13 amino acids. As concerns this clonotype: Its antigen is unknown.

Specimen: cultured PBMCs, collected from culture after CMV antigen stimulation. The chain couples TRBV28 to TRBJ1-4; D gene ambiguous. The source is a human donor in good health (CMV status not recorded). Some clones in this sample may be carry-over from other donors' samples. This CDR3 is CASSMGYNEKLFF. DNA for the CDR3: TGTGCCAGCAGCATGGGATATAATGAAAAACTGTTTTTT. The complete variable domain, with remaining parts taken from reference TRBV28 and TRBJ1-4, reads DVKVTQSSRYLVKRTGEKVFLECVQDMDHENMFWYRQDPGLGLRLIYFSYDVKMKEKGDIPEGYSVSREKKERFSLILESASTNQTSMYLCASSMGYNEKLFFGSGTQLSVL.